This T cell receptor (beta chain) stems from a study of blood T cell repertoires in COVID-19. This CDR3 is 12 amino acids long. Trimming removed 0 bases from V and 11 bases from J, with 10 bases in between. CDR1 is LGHDT and CDR2 is YNNKEL in the germline V gene (reference sequence). Methods used by the authors: Reference gene primer amplification gave estimated nucleated cell counts. Clones were sequenced by immunoSEQ multiplex PCR, and TCRdb holds only the in-frame ones, with some missing. Clone size and V and J calls were adopted from that table, with D and trimming inferred from the DNA. The repertoire consists of about 210,000 clones, with around 80% occurring once and the leading ten covering approximately 7.4%.

The sample consisted of peripheral blood. The J gene is TRBJ1-2, the V gene TRBV3-1 (or the pseudogene TRBV3-2); D remains ambiguous. The receptor comes from a woman between 50 and 59 years old with acute or convalescent COVID-19. This chain's CDR3 is CASSQDAGLYTF. For the CDR3, the DNA is TGTGCCAGCAGCCAAGATGCTGGTCTATACACCTTC.